This T cell receptor beta chain was recorded in a study of spatial heterogeneity in lung cancer. Overall study: More than eight raw reads, on average, carried each unique TCR and UMI combination. General study results and limits: Tracking of tumor mutation counts was seen in expanded intratumoral alpha and beta TCR counts. When ubiquitous and regional expanded TCRs were counted, their numbers tracked ubiquitous and regional nonsynonymous mutations, respectively.

Time point in this sample: sample taken at primary tumor resection. The donors, 72 patients with untreated early-stage non-small cell lung cancer, provided the samples. All TCR cDNA molecules were individually tagged with a unique molecular identifier. TCRdb re-called the 5' RACE reads with MiXCR, one entry per CDR3 protein. Of about 1,600 distinct CDR3 sequences in the sample, roughly a fifth are singletons; the top ten hold about a fifth. By frequency in the sample, this clonotype is medium-sized. Its matching antigen is unknown. Because the library targeted alpha chains, this beta chain is an off-target read whose size means little. The receptor's source is a male donor with early-stage non-small cell lung cancer. The sequencing here drew on lung tumor tissue, taken at surgery.

CDR3 nucleotide sequence: TGTGCCAGCAGCCTCTCTCCCCCAGATACGCAGTATTTT. Amino acids: CASSLSPPDTQYF. The chain couples TRBV7-2 to TRBJ2-3; D is unresolved. This CDR3 spans 13 amino acids. Trimming cost V 5 bases and J 4 bases, with 10 bases left between them. CDR1 is SGHTA and CDR2 is FQGNSA in the germline V gene.